A selection of T cell receptor beta chains follows, all from one sample in a study of blood T cell repertoires in COVID-19. Produced via immunoSEQ multiplex PCR; TCRdb's table is partial and in-frame only. The table has 150,000 to 200,000 clones, 80% to 90% seen once. The sample taken for sequencing was peripheral blood. These receptors came from a woman in her 70s with COVID-19, enrolled during active disease. CDR3s include the opening cysteine and the closing phenylalanine or tryptophan. The D gene is left open where the match is weak. Only part of the rows carry a size: once, few, many, or a class if the clone is expanded.

j_gene,v_gene,abundance,d_gene,CDR3aa,CDR3nt
TRBJ1-2,TRBV28,.,.,CASSFTLGANYGYTF,TGTGCCAGCAGTTTCACCCTGGGGGCAAACTATGGCTACACCTTC
TRBJ2-1,TRBV27,.,.,CASSLSGTLYNEQFF,TGTGCCAGCAGTTTATCGGGGACATTATACAATGAGCAGTTCTTC
TRBJ2-3,TRBV5-4,.,TRBD2,CASSGGTTSSSTDTQYF,TGTGCCAGCAGCGGCGGGACTACCTCTTCTTCCACAGATACGCAGTATTTT
TRBJ2-7,TRBV4-1,once,TRBD1,CASSPGQGSSYEQYF,TGCGCCAGCAGCCCTGGACAGGGGAGCTCCTACGAGCAGTACTTC
TRBJ2-7,TRBV28,.,.,CASITNPGGEQYF,TGTGCCAGCATCACCAACCCCGGGGGCGAGCAGTACTTC
TRBJ1-5,TRBV28,.,TRBD1,CASSAVQGANGQPQHF,TGTGCCAGCAGTGCCGTACAGGGGGCGAACGGTCAGCCCCAGCATTTT
TRBJ1-2,TRBV12-3/TRBV12-4,.,.,CASRTGSIVTF,TGTGCCAGCAGGACCGGGTCCATAGTCACCTTC
TRBJ2-2,TRBV4-1,.,.,CASSQDGRSTGELFF,TGCGCCAGCAGCCAAGATGGGAGATCCACCGGGGAGCTGTTTTTT
TRBJ2-2,TRBV18,.,TRBD1,CASSPRTGDTGELFF,TGTGCCAGCTCACCGAGGACAGGGGATACCGGGGAGCTGTTTTTT
TRBJ1-4,TRBV5-5,few,.,CASSLDSGTLGEKLFF,TGTGCCAGCAGCTTAGATAGCGGCACTCTGGGCGAAAAACTGTTTTTT
TRBJ1-5,TRBV19,.,.,CASRNPRMEGVGQPQHF,TGTGCCAGTAGGAACCCTCGGATGGAAGGGGTCGGCCAGCCCCAGCATTTT
TRBJ1-1,TRBV18,.,.,CASSPLQGSNTEAFF,TGTGCCAGCTCACCACTACAGGGCTCGAACACTGAAGCTTTCTTT
TRBJ2-5,TRBV28,.,TRBD2,CASSLVAGGPETQYF,TGTGCCAGCAGTTTGGTAGCGGGGGGCCCAGAGACCCAGTACTTC
TRBJ1-3,TRBV2,.,TRBD1,CASTVQGRGNTIYF,TGTGCCAGCACTGTACAGGGGAGAGGAAACACCATATATTTT
TRBJ1-1,TRBV7-9,once,.,CASSPAGVRLNTEAFF,TGTGCCAGCAGCCCAGCAGGGGTCAGGTTGAACACTGAAGCTTTCTTT
TRBJ2-5,TRBV7-2,.,TRBD2,CASSTSGGLRSAQYF,TGTGCCAGCAGCACTAGCGGGGGGCTCCGATCGGCCCAGTACTTC
TRBJ2-7,TRBV9,.,TRBD1,CASSVADRTSYEQYF,TGTGCCAGCAGCGTAGCGGACAGGACCTCCTACGAGCAGTACTTC
TRBJ1-2,TRBV29-1,once,TRBD1,CALRGRPGYTF,TGCGCCCTCAGGGGGCGACCTGGCTACACCTTC
TRBJ2-5,TRBV2,.,.,CASSEEIGDGETQYF,TGTGCCAGCAGTGAGGAGATAGGAGACGGGGAGACCCAGTACTTC
TRBJ2-7,TRBV2,.,.,CASRQGPYEQYF,TGTGCCAGCAGACAGGGCCCCTACGAGCAGTACTTC
TRBJ2-2,TRBV7-2,.,.,CASSLELLPGELFF,TGTGCCAGCAGCTTAGAACTCCTTCCCGGGGAGCTGTTTTTT
TRBJ1-2,TRBV6-6,.,.,CASSYDRDFRGYTF,TGTGCCAGCAGTTACGACCGGGACTTCAGGGGCTACACCTTC
TRBJ2-7,TRBV5-1,once,.,CASATANPYEQYF,TGCGCCAGCGCAACTGCCAACCCCTACGAGCAGTACTTC
TRBJ2-7,TRBV6-5,.,TRBD2,CASNAGGGVSYEQYF,TGTGCCAGCAACGCCGGCGGGGGAGTGTCCTACGAGCAGTACTTC
TRBJ1-6,TRBV2,.,TRBD1,CASRMDREDSPLHF,TGTGCCAGCAGAATGGACAGGGAGGACTCACCCCTCCACTTT
TRBJ1-5,TRBV6-6,.,TRBD1,CASSRQGAQPQHF,TGTGCCAGCAGCCGACAGGGCGCTCAGCCCCAGCATTTT
TRBJ2-7,TRBV3-1/TRBV3-2,.,.,CASSQDNWRGQGEQYF,TGTGCCAGCAGCCAAGATAATTGGCGGGGTCAAGGCGAGCAGTACTTC
TRBJ2-7,TRBV5-6,.,.,CASSLAGGFEQYF,TGTGCCAGCAGCTTGGCCGGGGGATTCGAGCAGTACTTC
TRBJ1-6,TRBV7-8,.,.,CASSVQGSSYNSPLHF,TGTGCCAGCAGCGTTCAGGGTAGCTCCTATAATTCACCCCTCCACTTT
TRBJ1-4,TRBV5-1,.,.,CASSLDPGRVNEKLFF,TGCGCCAGCAGCCTGGATCCGGGCAGGGTGAATGAAAAACTGTTTTTT
TRBJ1-4,TRBV6-2/TRBV6-3,.,.,CASSYSPGRQDNEKLFF,TGTGCCAGCAGTTACTCCCCCGGAAGGCAGGATAATGAAAAACTGTTTTTT
TRBJ2-1,TRBV3-1/TRBV3-2,once,TRBD2,CASSQDASGGNNEQFF,TGTGCCAGCAGCCAAGACGCTAGCGGGGGGAACAATGAGCAGTTCTTC